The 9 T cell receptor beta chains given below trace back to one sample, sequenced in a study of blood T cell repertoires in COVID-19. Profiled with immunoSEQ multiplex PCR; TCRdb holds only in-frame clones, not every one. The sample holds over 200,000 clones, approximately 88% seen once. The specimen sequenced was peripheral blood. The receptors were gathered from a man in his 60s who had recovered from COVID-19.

This chain's CDR3 is CASSPTGGANEQFF. CDR3 DNA: TGTGCCAGCTCACCAACCGGGGGGGCAAATGAGCAGTTCTTC. The chain joins TRBV18 to TRBJ2-1; 8 nucleotides align to TRBD2. The ends lost 2 bases at V and 7 bases at J; junction bases unmatched: 4. CDR3 length: 14 residues. Germline CDR1 and CDR2: KGHSH and LQKENI.

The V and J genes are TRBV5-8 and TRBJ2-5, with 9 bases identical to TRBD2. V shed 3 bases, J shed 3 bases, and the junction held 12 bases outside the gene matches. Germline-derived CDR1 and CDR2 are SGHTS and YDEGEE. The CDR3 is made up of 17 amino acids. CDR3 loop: CASSSTSLAGAKETQYF. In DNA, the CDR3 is TGTGCCAGCAGCTCCACGAGCTTAGCGGGAGCGAAAGAGACCCAGTACTTC.

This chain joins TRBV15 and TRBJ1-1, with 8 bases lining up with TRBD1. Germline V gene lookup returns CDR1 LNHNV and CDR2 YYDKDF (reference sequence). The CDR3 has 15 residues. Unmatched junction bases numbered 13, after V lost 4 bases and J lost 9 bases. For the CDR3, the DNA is TGTGCCACCAGCACCGCTCAGGGGGCGCTTCTGAAAGCTTTCTTT. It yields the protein CATSTAQGALLKAFF.

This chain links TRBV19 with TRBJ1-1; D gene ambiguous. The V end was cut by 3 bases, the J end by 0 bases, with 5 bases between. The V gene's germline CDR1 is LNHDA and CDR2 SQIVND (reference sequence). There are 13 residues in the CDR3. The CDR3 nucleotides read TGTGCCAGTAGTATCGAGGTGAACACTGAAGCTTTCTTT. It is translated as CASSIEVNTEAFF.

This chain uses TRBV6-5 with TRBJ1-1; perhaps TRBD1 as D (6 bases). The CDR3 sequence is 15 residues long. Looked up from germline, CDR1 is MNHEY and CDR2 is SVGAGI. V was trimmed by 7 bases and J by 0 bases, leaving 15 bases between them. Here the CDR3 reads CASTVGGQLNTEAFF. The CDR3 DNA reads TGTGCCAGCACCGTCGGTGGACAGCTGAACACTGAAGCTTTCTTT.

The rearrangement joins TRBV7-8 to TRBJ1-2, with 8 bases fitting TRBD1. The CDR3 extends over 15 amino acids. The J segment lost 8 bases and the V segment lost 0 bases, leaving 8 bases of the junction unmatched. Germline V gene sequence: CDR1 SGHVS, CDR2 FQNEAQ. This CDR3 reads CASSLAPTGAKGYTF. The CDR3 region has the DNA TGTGCCAGCAGCTTAGCGCCGACAGGGGCTAAAGGCTACACCTTC.

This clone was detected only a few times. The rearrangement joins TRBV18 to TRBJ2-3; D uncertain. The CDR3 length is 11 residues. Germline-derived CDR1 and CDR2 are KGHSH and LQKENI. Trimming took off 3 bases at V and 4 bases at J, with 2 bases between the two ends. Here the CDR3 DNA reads TGTGCCAGCTCACCCTCAGATACGCAGTATTTT. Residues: CASSPSDTQYF.

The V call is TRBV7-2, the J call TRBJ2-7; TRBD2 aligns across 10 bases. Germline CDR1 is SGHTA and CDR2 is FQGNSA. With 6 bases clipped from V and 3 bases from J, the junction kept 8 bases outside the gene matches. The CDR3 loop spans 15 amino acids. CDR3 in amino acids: CASSVKREGSYEQYF. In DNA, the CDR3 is TGTGCCAGCAGTGTAAAGCGGGAGGGTAGCTACGAGCAGTACTTC.

This CDR3 is CASSPGTGGYTF. As DNA, the CDR3 is TGTGCCAGCTCACCTGGGACAGGAGGCTACACCTTC. The chain is built from TRBV18 and TRBJ1-2; 8 bases are shared with TRBD1. Germline lookup yields CDR1 KGHSH and CDR2 LQKENI. The V and J ends lost 3 bases and 8 bases, in that order; junction bases with no gene match: 2. The CDR3 has 12 amino acids.